This paragraph covers one TCR beta chain sequence. The CDR3 has 14 residues. V lost 0 bases and J 3 bases, leaving 12 bases between the germline ends. Germline CDR1 is SQVTM and CDR2 is ANQGSEA. Sequencing used immunoSEQ multiplex PCR; TCRdb keeps in-frame clones, though not all of them. Found here are about 420,000 clones, approximately 90% of them singletons; the top ten hold more than 0.7%. These data come from a study of blood T cell repertoires in COVID-19. About the study: Acute and convalescent COVID-19 specimens originated in the United States, Italy and Spain. From T cells, B-cell-depleted T cells, or PBMCs came the material, which was cDNA or gDNA.

The J gene is TRBJ2-7, the V gene TRBV29-1; weak D call: TRBD1 (6 bases). The source material was peripheral blood. The TCR sequence derives from a young man with COVID-19, enrolled during active disease. Here the CDR3 DNA reads TGCAGCGTTGAAGATGCCAGAGGGGGCTACGAGCAGTACTTC. Protein: CSVEDARGGYEQYF.